Following are 15 T cell receptor beta chains from one sample sequenced in a study of T cell responses to AZD1222 COVID-19 vaccine. Profiling relied on immunoSEQ multiplex PCR, and the TCRdb table lists in-frame clones only, not all of them. The sample has some 180,000 clones, approximately 92% seen once. Material: peripheral blood, obtained on day 0 of AZD1222 vaccination. These receptors were collected from an adult in good health.

The CDR3 DNA follows: TGTGCCTGGAGTGTAGGAGGGGACACTGAAGCTTTCTTT. Amino acid sequence: CAWSVGGDTEAFF. This chain connects TRBV30 to TRBJ1-1; D is possibly TRBD1 (5 bases). V was clipped by 0 bases and J by 3 bases, with 8 bases between them. CDR1 is GTSNPN and CDR2 is SVGIG in the germline V gene (reference sequence). This CDR3 is 13 amino acids long.

The chain uses TRBV4-3 and TRBJ1-2; D is undetermined. CDR3 length: 15 residues. Trimming left V 4 bases short and J 4 bases short, with 16 bases between. Germline-derived CDR1 and CDR2 are LGHNA and YSLEER. CDR3 sequence: CASSPSSGYTYGYTF. The CDR3 nucleotides are TGCGCCAGCAGCCCCTCTTCCGGGTACACCTATGGCTACACCTTC.

The chain is built from TRBV12-2 and TRBJ1-5; the D call TRBD1 from the table was never checked on the DNA. TRBV12-2 is deemed a pseudogene. There are 18 residues in the CDR3. CDR3 nucleotide sequence: TGTGCAAGTCGTTACAAGAACAGGGGACCGAATAGCAATCAGCCCCAGCATTTT. Translated: CASRYKNRGPNSNQPQHF.

This chain links TRBV5-1 with TRBJ1-2; TRBD1 might be the D (6 bases). Germline CDR1 is SGHRS and CDR2 is YFSETQ. V was trimmed by 4 bases and J by 0 bases, leaving 13 bases between them. The CDR3 runs to 15 residues. CDR3 DNA: TGCGCCAGCAGCCCAAGGACAGTTTCTAACTATGGCTACACCTTC. This translates into CASSPRTVSNYGYTF.

The chain carries TRBV25-1 and TRBJ1-2; 9 nucleotides agree with TRBD1. This CDR3 has 13 amino acids. V dropped 5 bases and J dropped 7; count of bases not matched to a gene: 5. Germline V gene lookup returns CDR1 MGHDK and CDR2 SYGVNS. The CDR3 is CASSPRDRAGYTF. The DNA of the CDR3 is TGTGCCAGCAGTCCGCGGGACAGGGCTGGCTACACCTTC.

This chain joins TRBV11-2 and TRBJ1-1; 9 bases agree with TRBD1. Germline V lookup: CDR1 SGHAT, CDR2 FQNNGV. The CDR3 consists of 16 residues. Losses at the gene ends were 7 bases for V and 1 base for J; bases not matched to a gene: 10. The DNA for the CDR3 is TGTGCCAGCATTCCCCGTGGACAGGGGTCGAACACTGAAGCTTTCTTT. Its translation: CASIPRGQGSNTEAFF.

The chain couples TRBV6-6 to TRBJ1-1; D is uncertain. Trimming took 2 bases from V and 4 from J, leaving 2 bases between them. The CDR3 contains 11 residues. CDR1 is MNHNY and CDR2 is SVGAGI in the germline V gene (reference sequence). This CDR3 reads CASSYATEAFF. The DNA for the CDR3 is TGTGCCAGCAGTTACGCCACTGAAGCTTTCTTT.

This clone showed up just once. The rearrangement joins TRBV9 to TRBJ1-2, with unresolved D. CDR1 and CDR2 (germline): SGDLS, YYNGEE. With 0 bases removed from V and 3 bases from J, the gap between germline ends came to 6 bases. CDR3 size: 13 residues. In DNA form, the CDR3 reads TGTGCCAGCAGCGTAGACGCTTACTATGGCTACACCTTC. Protein: CASSVDAYYGYTF.

This clone was observed a single time. The V and J genes are TRBV27 and TRBJ1-6; no reliable D call. Germline V CDR1 and CDR2: MNHEY, SMNVEV (reference sequence). This CDR3 contains 15 residues. V was pared by 5 bases and J by 0 bases, with 8 bases between. The chain's CDR3 is CASSPPSSYNSPLHF. CDR3 nucleotide sequence: TGTGCCAGCAGTCCACCCAGCTCCTATAATTCACCCCTCCACTTT.

The chain joins TRBV12-3 or TRBV12-4 to TRBJ1-1, with no clear D. This CDR3 has 12 residues. V was trimmed by 2 bases and J by 9 bases, leaving 10 bases between them. CDR3 nucleotides: TGTGCCAGCAGTTTATCCCGGGAGAAAGCTTTCTTT. Its translation is CASSLSREKAFF.

This chain uses TRBV12-5 with TRBJ2-1, with 13 bases matching TRBD2. The CDR3 sequence is 20 residues long. V shed 1 base, J shed 0 bases, and the junction held 9 bases outside the gene matches. Germline assignment: CDR1 LGHNT and CDR2 FRNRAP. The CDR3 DNA is TGTGCTAGTGGTTTGGCAAGACTAGCGGGAGGTTCTAGCTCCTACAATGAGCAGTTCTTC. Translating gives CASGLARLAGGSSSYNEQFF.

V is TRBV30 and J is TRBJ1-4; D is perhaps TRBD1 (5 bases). Germline loops: CDR1 GTSNPN, CDR2 SVGIG (reference sequence). Deletions cut 1 base from V and 10 bases from J, with 22 bases between. This CDR3 comprises 16 residues. DNA for the CDR3: TGTGCCTGGAGTGCGGCGGGACTTCCTGTGGTGGGAAAACTGTTTTTT. Translated: CAWSAAGLPVVGKLFF. The whole variable domain, remainder taken from reference TRBV30 and TRBJ1-4, is SQTIHQWPATLVQPVGSPLSLECTVEGTSNPNLYWYRQAAGRGLQLLFYSVGIGQISSEVPQNLSASRPQDRQFILSSKKLLLSDSGFYLCAWSAAGLPVVGKLFFGSGTQLSVL.

The chain couples TRBV30 to TRBJ1-5, with D unclear. From germline, CDR1 is GTSNPN and CDR2 SVGIG (reference sequence). Between the trimmed V and J ends, which lost 3 bases and 0 bases, there was a span of 12 bases. This CDR3 is built from 15 residues. CDR3 in amino acids: CAWSDGVSSNQPQHF. The DNA of the CDR3 is TGTGCCTGGAGCGACGGGGTGAGTAGCAATCAGCCCCAGCATTTT.

This clone appeared a single time. The V gene is TRBV6-1, the J gene TRBJ2-3; D is tentatively TRBD1 or TRBD2 (5 bases each). V lost 3 bases to trimming and J lost 9 bases, with 13 bases between them. The CDR3 is 13 residues long. CDR1 and CDR2 (germline): MNHNS, SASEGT. The CDR3 DNA sequence: TGTGCCAGCAGTGAGTCCGGGGCCAAGACGCAGTATTTT. This sequence encodes CASSESGAKTQYF.

A single count supports this clone. CDR3 in DNA: TGTGCCAGCAGTTTCGACAGGGGCGCCTATGGCTACACCTTC. It codes for CASSFDRGAYGYTF. The rearrangement uses TRBV6-5 and TRBJ1-2; 8 nucleotides line up with TRBD1. This CDR3 has 14 residues. V trimming: 4 bases; J trimming: 4 bases; junction bases outside the gene matches: 5. Germline V gives CDR1 MNHEY, CDR2 SVGAGI.